The source of this T cell receptor beta chain is a study of CD8 T cells in Susac syndrome. RNA in amounts of about 0.45 to 1 ug was reverse transcribed with random hexamers. TCR beta CDR3 was amplified by immunoSEQ multiplex PCR. This amplification extended across 54 Vbeta and 13 Jbeta segments. TCRdb ran MiXCR on the immunoSEQ multiplex PCR reads and lists one entry per CDR3 protein. Among roughly 180,000 distinct CDR3 sequences listed, roughly 92% were seen once. General study findings and limits: The number of individuals included in the study's TCR sequencing and HLA analysis was acknowledged as relatively small.

The authors carried out high-throughput sequencing of TCR beta. They applied it to CD8+ and CD4+ T cells obtained from blood. In contrast to the negatively isolated CD8+ and CD4+ T cells, TEMRA cells were FACS-enriched. Remarks on this clonotype: What it binds is unknown.

This sequence was found in a human donor with multiple sclerosis. The sequenced sample was CD4+ T cells from PBMCs.

The CDR3 loop is CASSLFGSANYGYTF. The CDR3 nucleotides are TGCGCCAGCAGCTTGTTTGGTAGTGCTAACTATGGCTACACCTTC. The V call is TRBV5-1, the J call TRBJ1-2, with unresolved D. V was cut by 1 base and J by 0 bases, with 10 bases left in between. CDR3 length equals 15 residues. Germline V lookup: CDR1 SGHRS, CDR2 YFSETQ.